This TCR beta chain came from a study of T-cell reconstitution after alpha-beta-depleted transplantation in children. This clonotype was recorded at least ten times. CDR1 is SGHRS and CDR2 is YFSETQ in the germline V gene. CDR3 size: 14 residues. The V and J ends lost 1 base and 1 base respectively, with 8 bases between them. Molecular barcoding with unique molecular identifiers was used for the TCRbeta library. TCRdb passed the PCR reads through MiXCR, listing each CDR3 protein once. The sample carries some 240,000 distinct CDR3 sequences, around 8.9% recorded once. This rearrangement joins TRBV5-1 to TRBJ1-1, with D hard to call. The sequencing here drew on PBMCs from the stem cell graft donor, taken from the stem cell graft. This clonotype originated in a human donor who donated a stem cell graft to a child with SCID. In nucleotides, the CDR3 is TGCGCCAGCAGCTTGTTGTCGGAGAACACTGAAGCTTTCTTT. Translation gives CASSLLSENTEAFF. The variable domain in full, completed from reference TRBV5-1 and TRBJ1-1, reads KAGVTQTPRYLIKTRGQQVTLSCSPISGHRSVSWYQQTPGQGLQFLFEYFSETQRNKGNFPGRFSGRQFSNSRSEMNVSTLELGDSALYLCASSLLSENTEAFFGQGTRLTVV.